Shown below are 21 T cell receptor beta chains from a single sample sequenced in a study of cytomegalovirus exposure and HLA in healthy donors. Use of 60 Vbeta and 13 Jbeta primers characterized the PCR. Some clones are missing from TCRdb's copy, which holds only in-frame ones; the method was immunoSEQ multiplex PCR. The data hold 150,000 to 200,000 clones, with around 77% observed a single time. The sample consisted of PBMCs. The receptors here all came from a woman aged 40 to 55 in good health and CMV-seronegative.

J is TRBJ2-7 and V is TRBV25-1, with a tentative D call TRBD1 (5 bases). CDR1 MGHDK and CDR2 SYGVNS come from the germline V gene. Trimming took off 6 bases at V and 7 bases at J, with 16 bases between the two ends. The CDR3 totals 13 residues. In nucleotides, the CDR3 is TGTGCCAGCAGGGACCTAGGGGCGAGGGAGCAGTACTTC. This encodes CASRDLGAREQYF.

The CDR3 spells CASVADNEKLFF. As DNA, the CDR3 is TGTGCCAGCGTGGCCGATAATGAAAAACTGTTTTTT. The chain joins TRBV25-1 to TRBJ1-4; D gene ambiguous. V gave up 8 bases and J gave up 4 bases, with 8 bases separating them. The CDR3 runs 12 residues. Germline values: CDR1 MGHDK, CDR2 SYGVNS.

Points on this clone: The junction departs from the called germline gene at one end, perhaps through a read error. The chain employs TRBV7-3 and TRBJ1-1; TRBD1 might be the D (5 bases). CDR1 SGHTA and CDR2 FQGTGA come from the germline V gene. The CDR3 consists of 13 residues. The CDR3 loop reads CASSLGGNTEASF. The CDR3 nucleotides read TGTGCCAGCAGCTTAGGGGGGAACACTGAAGCTTCCTTT.

The chain uses TRBV19 and TRBJ2-2; TRBD2 aligns across 16 bases. The trim removed 8 bases at V and 2 bases at J, leaving 11 bases unmatched. This CDR3 spans 19 amino acids. Germline CDR1 and CDR2: LNHDA and SQIVND (reference sequence). In DNA, the CDR3 is TGTGCCAGTTTAACAACCGGGACTAGCGGGAGGGCCAACACCGGGGAGCTGTTTTTT. Translation: CASLTTGTSGRANTGELFF.

The chain has TRBV7-3 and TRBJ2-3; 7 bases are a match to TRBD1. Trimming at V came to 5 bases and at J to 2 bases, leaving 4 bases not matched to a gene. Per germline, CDR1 SGHTA and CDR2 FQGTGA. This CDR3 is built from 14 residues. Here the CDR3 reads CASSPGTVTDTQYF. CDR3 in DNA: TGTGCCAGCAGCCCCGGGACAGTCACAGATACGCAGTATTTT.

The chain joins TRBV6-1 to TRBJ1-4; D not certain. Germline V gives CDR1 MNHNS, CDR2 SASEGT. The germline V and J ends were trimmed by 6 bases and 0 bases, with 8 bases remaining between them. The CDR3 contains 14 residues. CDR3 amino acids: CASRQIATNEKLFF. The DNA for the CDR3 is TGTGCCAGCAGACAGATTGCAACTAATGAAAAACTGTTTTTT.

The chain links TRBV28 to TRBJ1-3; D not resolved. CDR1 MDHEN and CDR2 SYDVKM come from the germline V gene. This CDR3 is 14 amino acids long. V lost 7 bases and J lost 0, with 10 bases in between. The CDR3 spells CASKLAGSGNTIYF. CDR3 in DNA: TGTGCCAGCAAATTAGCTGGCTCTGGAAACACCATATATTTT. The whole variable domain, remainder taken from reference TRBV28 and TRBJ1-3, is DVKVTQSSRYLVKRTGEKVFLECVQDMDHENMFWYRQDPGLGLRLIYFSYDVKMKEKGDIPEGYSVSREKKERFSLILESASTNQTSMYLCASKLAGSGNTIYFGEGSWLTVV.

The rearrangement uses TRBV28 and TRBJ2-7; D might be TRBD1 (6 bases). Trimming shortened V by 10 bases and J by 6 bases, and 19 bases separated the two germline ends. CDR3 length: 13 residues. The V gene's germline CDR1 is MDHEN and CDR2 SYDVKM. Here the CDR3 reads CATHLQGIGEQYF. CDR3 sequence (DNA): TGTGCCACTCATTTACAGGGTATAGGCGAGCAGTACTTC.

This clone has a handful of counts. This chain connects TRBV5-1 to TRBJ2-3, with a tentative D call TRBD2 (5 bases). Trimming removed 0 bases at V and 0 bases at J, with 8 bases between. Germline V gene sequence: CDR1 SGHRS, CDR2 YFSETQ. The CDR3 covers 15 residues. CDR3 DNA: TGCGCCAGCAGCTTGGCCGGGGATAGCACAGATACGCAGTATTTT. Its translation is CASSLAGDSTDTQYF.

The V and J genes are TRBV15 and TRBJ2-1; 8 nucleotides match TRBD1. CDR3 size: 16 residues. Germline-derived CDR1 and CDR2 are LNHNV and YYDKDF (reference sequence). Losses at the gene ends were 2 bases for V and 9 bases for J; bases not matched to a gene: 12. As DNA, the CDR3 is TGTGCCACCAGCAGACCCGGACAGGGCGGTCGCACTGAGCAGTTCTTC. Residues: CATSRPGQGGRTEQFF.

This rearrangement joins TRBV29-1 to TRBJ1-4, with D possibly being TRBD1 (6 bases). Trimming cost V 5 bases and J 7 bases, with 14 bases left between them. The CDR3 has 13 amino acids. CDR1 is SQVTM, CDR2 ANQGSEA, per germline. This chain's CDR3 is CSVLLTGGEKLFF. The CDR3 nucleotides are TGCAGCGTTTTACTGACAGGCGGTGAAAAACTGTTTTTT.

This rearrangement joins TRBV6-5 to TRBJ1-4; 8 bases are a match to TRBD1. Germline V gene data show CDR1 as MNHEY and CDR2 as SVGAGI. V lost 0 bases and J lost 6; bases outside the gene matches: 0. This CDR3 contains 14 residues. CDR3: CASSYSTGDEKLFF. The CDR3 DNA is TGTGCCAGCAGTTACTCGACAGGGGATGAAAAACTGTTTTTT.

V gene TRBV28 combines with J gene TRBJ2-7; D unclear. Germline V CDR1 and CDR2: MDHEN, SYDVKM. This CDR3 contains 15 residues. The germline V and J ends were trimmed by 5 bases and 4 bases, with 18 bases remaining between them. The CDR3 is CASSPISLGTYEQYF. CDR3 nucleotides: TGTGCCAGCAGTCCGATTTCCCTAGGAACTTACGAGCAGTACTTC. The full variable domain, its missing parts supplied by reference TRBV28 and TRBJ2-7, is DVKVTQSSRYLVKRTGEKVFLECVQDMDHENMFWYRQDPGLGLRLIYFSYDVKMKEKGDIPEGYSVSREKKERFSLILESASTNQTSMYLCASSPISLGTYEQYFGPGTRLTVT.

This CDR3 is CASSGGTSNEQYF. CDR3 in DNA: TGTGCCAGCAGCGGCGGGACTAGCAACGAGCAGTACTTC. The V call is TRBV11-1, the J call TRBJ2-7; 9 positions agree with TRBD2. The germline V gene has CDR1 SGHAT and CDR2 FQDESV (reference sequence). CDR3 length: 13 residues. J was trimmed by 5 bases and V by 5 bases; bases with no gene match: 4. Using reference TRBV11-1 and TRBJ2-7 for the parts outside the CDR3, the full variable domain is EAEVAQSPRYKITEKSQAVAFWCDPISGHATLYWYRQILGQGPELLVQFQDESVVDDSQLPKDRFSAERLKGVDSTLKIQPAELGDSAMYLCASSGGTSNEQYFGPGTRLTVT.

CDR3 region: CASSLDARGFNEQFF. The CDR3 coding sequence is TGTGCCAGCAGCTTAGATGCTAGGGGCTTCAATGAGCAGTTCTTC. This sequence joins TRBV7-2 and TRBJ2-1; D is possibly TRBD1 (5 bases). This CDR3 has 15 residues. Germline V CDR1 and CDR2: SGHTA, FQGNSA. V was clipped by 1 base and J by 6 bases, with 13 bases between them.

This clone has only one observation. The chain joins TRBV5-6 to TRBJ2-2; TRBD2 might be the D (5 bases). This CDR3 has 15 amino acids. V shed 1 base and J shed 5 bases, with 12 bases lying between them. Germline CDR1 reads SGHDT; CDR2 reads YYEEEE. This CDR3 is CASSLRLTGTGELFF. The CDR3 bases are TGTGCCAGCAGCTTGCGACTTACGGGGACCGGGGAGCTGTTTTTT.

V and J are TRBV5-4 and TRBJ1-1; D uncertain. Trimming stripped 4 bases from V and 1 base from J, with 8 bases between. The CDR3 runs to 13 residues. Germline assignment: CDR1 SGHNT and CDR2 YYREEE (reference sequence). CDR3 sequence: CASSIDKNTEAFF. CDR3 bases: TGTGCCAGCAGCATCGACAAGAACACTGAAGCTTTCTTT.

The CDR3 spells CASSYSGQGYGYTF. DNA of the CDR3: TGTGCCAGCAGTTACTCAGGGCAGGGCTACGGCTACACCTTC. This chain uses TRBV6-5 with TRBJ1-2; maybe TRBD1 (5 bases). CDR1 and CDR2 (germline): MNHEY, SVGAGI. Deletions cut 0 bases from V and 8 bases from J, with 13 bases between. The CDR3 has 14 amino acids.

The V and J genes are TRBV9 and TRBJ2-1; possibly TRBD2 for D (6 bases). Between the trimmed V and J ends, which lost 3 bases and 7 bases, there was a span of 17 bases. Germline V gives CDR1 SGDLS, CDR2 YYNGEE. The CDR3 totals 15 residues. The CDR3 nucleotides read TGTGCCAGCAGCGGTACTTTATCTGGGGGGAATGAGCAGTTCTTC. It is translated as CASSGTLSGGNEQFF. Complete variable domain (other parts from reference TRBV9 and TRBJ2-1): DSGVTQTPKHLITATGQRVTLRCSPRSGDLSVYWYQQSLDQGLQFLIQYYNGEERAKGNILERFSAQQFPDLHSELNLSSLELGDSALYFCASSGTLSGGNEQFFGPGTRLTVL.

This clone turned up a few times. J is TRBJ1-1 and V is TRBV13; no firm D call. V shed 2 bases and J shed 1 base, with 11 bases lying between them. Germline values: CDR1 PRHDT, CDR2 FYEKMQ (reference sequence). CDR3 length equals 15 residues. The CDR3: CASSLSSNGNTEAFF. The CDR3 region has the DNA TGTGCCAGCAGCTTAAGTTCAAACGGGAACACTGAAGCTTTCTTT.

The chain uses TRBV7-9 and TRBJ1-1, with D uncertain. V gave up 7 bases and J gave up 7 bases, with 13 bases separating them. The CDR3 runs 12 residues. Germline CDR1 and CDR2: SEHNR and FQNEAQ (reference sequence). In DNA, the CDR3 is TGTGCCAGCACCACAGCGGGGTTTGAAGCTTTCTTT. The encoded protein is CASTTAGFEAFF.